This note documents a single T cell receptor beta chain sequence. Its target is not known. The data stem from a study of cytomegalovirus exposure and HLA in healthy donors. Study outcomes and limitations: CMV serostatus was the sole immune exposure information available. Indistinguishability led to the exclusion of some V segments, TRBV6-2 and TRBV6-3 included. When presence/absence was analysed, sequencing depth was taken to be roughly uniform across donors.

V lost 1 base to trimming and J lost 2 bases; unmatched junction nucleotides: 5. Germline V gene sequence: CDR1 PRHDT, CDR2 FYEKMQ (reference sequence). The CDR3 has 16 residues. The PCR used 60 Vbeta and 13 Jbeta primers. Here immunoSEQ multiplex PCR was the method, and the copy in TCRdb shows in-frame clones only, minus some. Of some 98,000 clones listed, roughly 86% were seen once; the top ten hold 10%. Though nominally healthy at sampling, donors likely had unrecorded immune exposures. The source is a human donor in good health. The V gene is TRBV13, the J gene TRBJ2-1, with TRBD1 identical over 7 bases. Source material: PBMCs. The CDR3 sequence: CASSLAATGTYNEQFF. CDR3 sequence (DNA): TGTGCCAGCAGCTTAGCGGCGACAGGGACCTACAATGAGCAGTTCTTC.